One and the same sample provided the 4 T cell receptor beta chains below, sequenced in a study of CD8 T cells in ankylosing spondylitis. Study conclusions and caveats: Roughly eight highly homologous variants made up a TCR beta motif that seemed to typify ankylosing spondylitis blood.

Their antigens are not known. TCRdb reanalysed the 5' RACE reads using MiXCR and keeps one entry per CDR3 protein. The sample holds about 330,000 distinct CDR3 sequences, around 7.6% seen once. Sequences were obtained from blood, either unsorted or a sorted T cell fraction (not recorded which). The receptors originated from a male donor with ankylosing spondylitis.

A few counts support this clonotype. This CDR3 reads CASSPPAASETQYF. The CDR3 DNA sequence: TGTGCCAGCTCACCACCCGCGGCGTCTGAGACCCAGTACTTC. This chain connects TRBV18 to TRBJ2-5; D remains ambiguous. Germline V gene data show CDR1 as KGHSH and CDR2 as LQKENI. The CDR3 extends over 14 amino acids. Trimming removed 0 bases at V and 5 bases at J, with 10 bases between.

The chain links TRBV5-1 to TRBJ1-6; D is ambiguous. Germline loops: CDR1 SGHRS, CDR2 YFSETQ. V was cut by 0 bases and J by 12 bases, with 7 bases left in between. The length of the CDR3 is 12 residues. CDR3 region: CASSLGPGPLHF. The CDR3 bases are TGCGCCAGCAGCTTGGGCCCGGGACCCCTCCACTTT. Combining the CDR3 with reference TRBV5-1 and TRBJ1-6 gives the whole variable domain KAGVTQTPRYLIKTRGQQVTLSCSPISGHRSVSWYQQTPGQGLQFLFEYFSETQRNKGNFPGRFSGRQFSNSRSEMNVSTLELGDSALYLCASSLGPGPLHFGNGTRLTVT.

This clonotype was counted only a few times. The rearrangement joins TRBV11-2 to TRBJ2-7; TRBD2 might be the D (6 bases). The V gene lost 0 bases and the J gene lost 3 bases, with 24 bases spanning the gap. The CDR3 loop spans 19 amino acids. Germline CDR1 SGHAT, CDR2 FQNNGV. CDR3 coding DNA: TGTGCCAGCAGCTTAGATACGGGCGGGGCGACTCTTTTTTTCTACGAGCAGTACTTC. It yields the protein CASSLDTGGATLFFYEQYF. Drawing the rest from reference TRBV11-2 and TRBJ2-7, the complete variable domain is EAGVAQSPRYKIIEKRQSVAFWCNPISGHATLYWYQQILGQGPKLLIQFQNNGVVDDSQLPKDRFSAERLKGVDSTLKIQPAKLEDSAVYLCASSLDTGGATLFFYEQYFGPGTRLTVT.

This clonotype has just a few counts. The chain employs TRBV12-3 or TRBV12-4 and TRBJ1-5; tentative D call: TRBD1 (5 bases). V was clipped by 4 bases and J by 3 bases, with 7 bases between them. CDR3 length: 13 amino acids. The CDR3 DNA sequence: TGTGCCAGCAGTTCGGGGGACAATCAGCCCCAGCATTTT. Its protein is CASSSGDNQPQHF.